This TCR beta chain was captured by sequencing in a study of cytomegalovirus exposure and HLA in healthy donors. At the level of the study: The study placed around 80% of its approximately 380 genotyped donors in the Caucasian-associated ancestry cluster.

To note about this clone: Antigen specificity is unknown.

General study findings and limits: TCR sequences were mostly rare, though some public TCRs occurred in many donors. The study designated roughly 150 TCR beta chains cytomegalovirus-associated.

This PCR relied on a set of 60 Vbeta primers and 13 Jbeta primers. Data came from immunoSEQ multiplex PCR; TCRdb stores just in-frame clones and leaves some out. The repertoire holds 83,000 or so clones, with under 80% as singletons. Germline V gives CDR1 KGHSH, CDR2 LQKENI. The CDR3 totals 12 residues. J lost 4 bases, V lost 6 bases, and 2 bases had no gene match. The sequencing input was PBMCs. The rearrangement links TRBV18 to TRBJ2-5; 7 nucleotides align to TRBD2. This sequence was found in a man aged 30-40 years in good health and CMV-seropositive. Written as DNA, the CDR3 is TGTGCCAGCTCCCCGGGGGGAGAGACCCAGTACTTC. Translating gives CASSPGGETQYF.